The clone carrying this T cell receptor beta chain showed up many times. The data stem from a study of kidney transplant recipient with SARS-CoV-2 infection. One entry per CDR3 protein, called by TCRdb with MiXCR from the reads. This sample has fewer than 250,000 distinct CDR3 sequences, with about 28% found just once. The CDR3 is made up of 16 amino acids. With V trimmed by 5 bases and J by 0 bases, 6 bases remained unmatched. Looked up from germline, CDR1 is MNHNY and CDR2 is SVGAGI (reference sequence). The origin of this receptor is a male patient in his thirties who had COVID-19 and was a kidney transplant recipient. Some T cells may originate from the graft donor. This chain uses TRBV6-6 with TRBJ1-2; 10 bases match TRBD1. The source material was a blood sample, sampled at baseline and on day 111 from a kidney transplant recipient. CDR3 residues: CASSGTGVLSNYGYTF. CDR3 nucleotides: TGTGCCAGCAGTGGGACAGGGGTTCTGTCTAACTATGGCTACACCTTC.